This T cell receptor beta chain derives from a study of blood T cells in healthy people across ages. Study-wide findings and caveats: Roughly linear declines in TCR beta diversity per million T cells occurred with age.

A word on this clonotype: Its antigen is still unknown. A much larger clone lies a single base off, so this may be a read error.

V was shortened by 4 bases and J by 0 bases, with 19 bases between the two germline ends. The CDR3 length is 18 residues. Germline V CDR1 and CDR2: LGHNA, YNFKEQ. Alongside a J-beta primer mix, a sample-barcoded 5' primer served in a second PCR lasting roughly 7 to 11 cycles. TCRdb re-derived calls from the 5' RACE reads in MiXCR, one entry per CDR3 protein. This table has under 1,000,000 distinct CDR3 sequences, roughly 35% appearing once. This chain joins TRBV4-2 and TRBJ2-4; D possibly corresponds to TRBD2 (5 bases). This TCR was recovered from a man aged 18 to 29 in good health. The source material was blood. The CDR3 sequence: CASSRLAGRTLAKNIQYF. The CDR3, as DNA: TGTGCCAGCAGCCGACTTGCCGGACGGACTCTAGCCAAAAACATTCAGTACTTC.